The 25 T cell receptor beta chains presented below share a single source sample, sequenced in a study of cytomegalovirus exposure and HLA in healthy donors. The PCR used 60 Vbeta and 13 Jbeta primers. Libraries were prepared by immunoSEQ multiplex PCR; TCRdb keeps only in-frame clonotypes and omits some of them. The sample carries about 65,000 clones, 78% recorded once. Sequencing input: PBMCs. Source of these receptors: a girl aged 5-17 years in good health and CMV-seropositive.

The chain recombines TRBV28 with TRBJ2-2; 9 nucleotides agree with TRBD1. The CDR3 runs 16 residues. V trimming: 5 bases; J trimming: 2 bases; junction bases outside the gene matches: 6. Germline CDR1 and CDR2: MDHEN and SYDVKM. The CDR3: CASSPRTGANTGELFF. The CDR3 DNA reads TGTGCCAGCAGTCCGCGGACAGGGGCTAACACCGGGGAGCTGTTTTTT.

The V call is TRBV28, the J call TRBJ1-5, with TRBD1 identical over 9 bases. Germline V lookup: CDR1 MDHEN, CDR2 SYDVKM. The CDR3 contains 16 residues. J lost 5 bases, V lost 1 base, and 6 bases had no gene match. The DNA of the CDR3 is TGTGCCAGCAGTTTATTACTGACAGGGGGATATCAGCCCCAGCATTTT. As protein: CASSLLLTGGYQPQHF.

This chain joins TRBV11-1 and TRBJ2-1, with a weak D call TRBD2 (5 bases). The germline V gene encodes CDR1 SGHAT and CDR2 FQDESV (reference sequence). This CDR3 comprises 14 residues. V was trimmed by 8 bases and J by 6 bases, leaving 17 bases between them. The CDR3: CASGVFGVSNEQFF. CDR3 nucleotide sequence: TGTGCCAGCGGAGTATTCGGGGTCAGCAATGAGCAGTTCTTC.

For the CDR3, the DNA is TGTGCCAGCAGTGGTTACAGGGGGCTGAACACAGATACGCAGTATTTT. Translated: CASSGYRGLNTDTQYF. The chain is built from TRBV6-1 and TRBJ2-3; 9 bases agree with TRBD1. Per germline, CDR1 MNHNS and CDR2 SASEGT. The CDR3 sequence is 16 residues long. The V segment lost 4 bases and the J segment 2 bases; nucleotides outside the gene matches: 7.

The J gene is TRBJ2-3, the V gene TRBV28, with D perhaps matching TRBD1 (5 bases). V dropped 2 bases and J dropped 0 bases, with 9 bases sitting between them. Germline V lookup: CDR1 MDHEN, CDR2 SYDVKM. The CDR3 consists of 15 residues. The CDR3 coding sequence is TGTGCCAGCAGTTTACAGGGTTTTAGCACAGATACGCAGTATTTT. Translating gives CASSLQGFSTDTQYF.

Remarks on this clone: In the same sample, other DNA sequences code for this CDR3. This chain joins TRBV4-1 and TRBJ2-3, with unresolved D. The V end lost 1 base, the J end lost 2 bases, and 4 bases lay between the germline ends. The CDR3 length is 13 residues. CDR1 and CDR2 (germline): MGHRA, YSYEKL. In DNA form, the CDR3 reads TGCGCCAGCAGCCAAGCCTCCACAGATACGCAGTATTTT. Its protein is CASSQASTDTQYF.

DNA for the CDR3: TGTGCCAGCAGCCAAGAACTTCCCGGGGTCGGGGCCAACGTCCTGACTTTC. Its translation: CASSQELPGVGANVLTF. This sequence joins TRBV4-2 and TRBJ2-6; tentative D call: TRBD2 (5 bases). CDR1 LGHNA and CDR2 YNFKEQ come from the germline V gene. The CDR3 contains 17 residues. The V gene lost 0 bases and the J gene lost 4 bases, with 13 bases spanning the gap.

The chain is built from TRBV7-8 and TRBJ2-1, with D uncertain. Germline V CDR1 and CDR2: SGHVS, FQNEAQ. This CDR3 spans 16 amino acids. Trimming shortened V by 1 base and J by 0 bases, and 10 bases separated the two germline ends. CDR3 coding DNA: TGTGCCAGCAGCTTAGGTGGTGTGAGCTCCTACAATGAGCAGTTCTTC. Amino acids: CASSLGGVSSYNEQFF.

This clone has only one observation. J is TRBJ2-2 and V is TRBV28; possibly TRBD1 for D (6 bases). This CDR3 region has 15 residues. CDR1 and CDR2 from the germline V gene are MDHEN and SYDVKM. The V end lost 3 bases, the J end lost 8 bases, and 16 bases lay between the germline ends. The CDR3 DNA reads as TGTGCCAGCAGTTTCTCCGTCACAGGGAAAGGGGAGCTGTTTTTT. This gives the protein CASSFSVTGKGELFF.

The chain couples TRBV28 to TRBJ2-3; D is possibly TRBD2 (5 bases). This CDR3 has 14 residues. Germline CDR1 MDHEN, CDR2 SYDVKM. V was clipped by 7 bases and J by 6 bases, with 17 bases between them. The CDR3, as DNA: TGTGCCAGCAACCGGCCACGCCTAGCCGATACGCAGTATTTT. Encoded protein: CASNRPRLADTQYF.

The J gene is TRBJ2-5, the V gene TRBV28, with 12 bases aligning to TRBD2. With V trimmed by 2 bases and J by 6 bases, 19 bases remained unmatched. Looked up from germline, CDR1 is MDHEN and CDR2 is SYDVKM. This CDR3 is 20 amino acids long. This chain's CDR3 is CASSLMGLAGRRERSKTQYF. In nucleotides, the CDR3 is TGTGCCAGCAGTTTAATGGGACTAGCGGGCCGCCGGGAGAGGTCAAAGACCCAGTACTTC.

V and J are TRBV13 and TRBJ2-5, with 11 positions matching TRBD2. CDR1 PRHDT and CDR2 FYEKMQ come from the germline V gene (reference sequence). This CDR3 has 15 amino acids. Trimming cost V 5 bases and J 3 bases; bases outside gene matches: 5. In DNA, the CDR3 is TGTGCCAGCAGCACGGAGGGACTAGCGGAAGAGACCCAGTACTTC. Its protein is CASSTEGLAEETQYF. The full variable domain, its missing parts supplied by reference TRBV13 and TRBJ2-5, is AAGVIQSPRHLIKEKRETATLKCYPIPRHDTVYWYQQGPGQDPQFLISFYEKMQSDKGSIPDRFSAQQFSDYHSELNMSSLELGDSALYFCASSTEGLAEETQYFGPGTRLLVL.

This chain links TRBV25-1 with TRBJ2-7; 7 nucleotides agree with TRBD1. The length of the CDR3 is 14 residues. The junction had 3 bases not matched to a gene; V was cut back by 4 bases and J by 0 bases. CDR1 is MGHDK and CDR2 is SYGVNS in the germline V gene. CDR3 region: CASSAGGSSYEQYF. Here the CDR3 DNA reads TGTGCCAGCAGTGCAGGGGGTAGCTCCTACGAGCAGTACTTC.

The V call is TRBV6-1, the J call TRBJ2-2, with a tentative D call TRBD1 (5 bases). The V gene's germline CDR1 is MNHNS and CDR2 SASEGT. V was clipped by 2 bases and J by 4 bases, with 8 bases between them. The CDR3 is made up of 14 amino acids. For the CDR3, the DNA is TGTGCCAGCAGTGAACAGGGCGTCACCGGGGAGCTGTTTTTT. It translates to CASSEQGVTGELFF.

V usage is TRBV5-1 and J usage is TRBJ2-6, with D unclear. Deletions cut 3 bases from V and 0 bases from J, with 4 bases between. The CDR3 is 14 residues long. CDR1 and CDR2 from the germline V gene are SGHRS and YFSETQ. CDR3 sequence: CASSYLSGANVLTF. CDR3 in DNA: TGCGCCAGCAGCTATCTCTCTGGGGCCAACGTCCTGACTTTC. Using reference TRBV5-1 and TRBJ2-6 for the parts outside the CDR3, the full variable domain is KAGVTQTPRYLIKTRGQQVTLSCSPISGHRSVSWYQQTPGQGLQFLFEYFSETQRNKGNFPGRFSGRQFSNSRSEMNVSTLELGDSALYLCASSYLSGANVLTFGAGSRLTVL.

This clone was seen only once. For the CDR3, the DNA is TGCGCCAGCAGCTGGGACAGTATGGTGCCACCCCTCCACTTT. Protein: CASSWDSMVPPLHF. This rearrangement joins TRBV5-1 to TRBJ1-6; 7 positions match TRBD1. This CDR3 contains 14 residues. Per the germline V gene, CDR1 is SGHRS and CDR2 is YFSETQ. V dropped 3 bases and J dropped 11; count of bases not matched to a gene: 8.

V usage is TRBV30 and J usage is TRBJ1-1; D unresolved. Germline V gives CDR1 GTSNPN, CDR2 SVGIG (reference sequence). Trimming removed 2 bases from V and 2 bases from J, with 9 bases in between. This CDR3 has 13 amino acids. DNA for the CDR3: TGTGCCTGGAGTCCGACTGGTAACACTGAAGCTTTCTTT. Translation: CAWSPTGNTEAFF.

The V call is TRBV29-1, the J call TRBJ1-6; the D is unclear. This CDR3 region has 13 residues. The ends were cut back, 4 bases at V and 10 bases at J, with 14 bases in the middle. Germline V CDR1 and CDR2: SQVTM, ANQGSEA. The CDR3 DNA sequence: TGCAGCGTTGTGGCCAGCGAAGGATCACCCCTCCACTTT. This translates into CSVVASEGSPLHF. The full variable domain, with the rest looked up from reference TRBV29-1 and TRBJ1-6, is SAVISQKPSRDICQRGTSLTIQCQVDSQVTMMFWYRQQPGQSLTLIATANQGSEATYESGFVIDKFPISRPNLTFSTLTVSNMSPEDSSIYLCSVVASEGSPLHFGNGTRLTVT.

This chain links TRBV20-1 with TRBJ2-7; D unresolved. Per germline, CDR1 DFQATT and CDR2 SNEGSKA (reference sequence). Between the trimmed V and J ends, which lost 6 bases and 6 bases, there was a span of 9 bases. The CDR3 totals 10 residues. The CDR3 region is CSAPESEQYF. CDR3 bases: TGCAGTGCCCCGGAGTCCGAGCAGTACTTC.

The chain employs TRBV29-1 and TRBJ2-1; 7 bases fit TRBD2. Germline trimming cut 6 bases from V and 5 bases from J; bases unmatched to any gene: 10. Germline assignment: CDR1 SQVTM and CDR2 ANQGSEA. The CDR3 covers 14 residues. CDR3 bases: TGCAGCGTCGACCGGGACTACATTAACAATGAGCAGTTCTTC. This translates into CSVDRDYINNEQFF.

The chain uses TRBV7-6 and TRBJ1-2, with no clear D. The CDR3 is 13 residues long. CDR1 and CDR2 (germline): SGHVS, FNYEAQ. Trimming took 6 bases from V and 2 from J, leaving 10 bases between them. The CDR3, as DNA: TGTGCCAGCAGGGATGACAAAAACTATGGCTACACCTTC. As protein: CASRDDKNYGYTF.

The genes are TRBV9 and TRBJ1-3, with D tentatively TRBD1 (5 bases). CDR3 length equals 14 residues. V was clipped by 3 bases and J by 4 bases, with 11 bases between them. CDR1 and CDR2 from the germline V gene are SGDLS and YYNGEE. For the CDR3, the DNA is TGTGCCAGCAGCGGCCCAGGGCAAGGAAACACCATATATTTT. It translates to CASSGPGQGNTIYF. The full variable domain, its missing parts supplied by reference TRBV9 and TRBJ1-3, is DSGVTQTPKHLITATGQRVTLRCSPRSGDLSVYWYQQSLDQGLQFLIQYYNGEERAKGNILERFSAQQFPDLHSELNLSSLELGDSALYFCASSGPGQGNTIYFGEGSWLTVV.

This clone has just one count. The rearrangement uses TRBV28 and TRBJ2-7; TRBD1 is a possible D gene (6 bases). Trimming removed 11 bases from V and 5 bases from J, with 22 bases in between. The CDR3 is 14 residues long. CDR1 and CDR2 from the germline V gene are MDHEN and SYDVKM. The DNA of the CDR3 is TGTGCCTCCGTTTCTCCAGGGGCGGTAAACGAGCAGTACTTC. Protein product: CASVSPGAVNEQYF.

The V and J genes are TRBV5-1 and TRBJ1-6, with 7 bases identical to TRBD1. The CDR3 runs 13 residues. CDR1 SGHRS and CDR2 YFSETQ come from the germline V gene. V lost 0 bases to trimming and J lost 10 bases; unmatched junction nucleotides: 1. In DNA form, the CDR3 reads TGCGCCAGCAGCTTGGCAGGGGGATCACCCCTCCACTTT. Its translation: CASSLAGGSPLHF.

The chain combines TRBV11-2 with TRBJ2-1; 8 bases are a match to TRBD1. J gave up 4 bases and V 5 bases, and 10 bases lay outside the gene matches. The CDR3 totals 16 residues. Germline CDR1 is SGHAT and CDR2 is FQNNGV. CDR3 nucleotides: TGTGCCAGCAGCCATATCAGGACAGGGTGGTACAATGAGCAGTTCTTC. Its protein is CASSHIRTGWYNEQFF. The full variable domain, with the rest looked up from reference TRBV11-2 and TRBJ2-1, is EAGVAQSPRYKIIEKRQSVAFWCNPISGHATLYWYQQILGQGPKLLIQFQNNGVVDDSQLPKDRFSAERLKGVDSTLKIQPAKLEDSAVYLCASSHIRTGWYNEQFFGPGTRLTVL.